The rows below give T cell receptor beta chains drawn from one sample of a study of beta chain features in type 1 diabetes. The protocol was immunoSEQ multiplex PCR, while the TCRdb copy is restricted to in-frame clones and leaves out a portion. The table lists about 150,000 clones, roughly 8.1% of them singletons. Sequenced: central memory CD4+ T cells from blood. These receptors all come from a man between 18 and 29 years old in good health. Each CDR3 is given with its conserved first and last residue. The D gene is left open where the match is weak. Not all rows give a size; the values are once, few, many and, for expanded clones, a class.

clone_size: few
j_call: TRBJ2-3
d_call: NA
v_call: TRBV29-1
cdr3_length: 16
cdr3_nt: TGCAGCGTCGAATTTTCCCCTTTGGAGGGGACAGATACGCAGTATTTT
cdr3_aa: CSVEFSPLEGTDTQYF

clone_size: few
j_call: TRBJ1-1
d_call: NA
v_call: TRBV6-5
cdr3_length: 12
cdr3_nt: TGTGCCAGCATGAGGTGGAACACTGAAGCTTTCTTT
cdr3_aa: CASMRWNTEAFF

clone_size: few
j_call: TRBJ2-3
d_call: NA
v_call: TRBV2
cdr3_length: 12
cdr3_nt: TGTGCCAGCAGTCTTTACAGGGATACGCAGTATTTT
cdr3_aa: CASSLYRDTQYF

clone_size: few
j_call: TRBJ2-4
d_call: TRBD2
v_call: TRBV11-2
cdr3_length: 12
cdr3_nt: TGTGCCAGCAGCTTTTCGGCTAGCGGGAGTTCCTTC
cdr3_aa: CASSFSASGSSF

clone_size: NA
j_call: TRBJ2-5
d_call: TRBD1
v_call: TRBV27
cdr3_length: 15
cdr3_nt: TGTGCCAGCAGTTTAGGGACAGGGGGACAAGAGACCCAGTACTTC
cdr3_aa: CASSLGTGGQETQYF

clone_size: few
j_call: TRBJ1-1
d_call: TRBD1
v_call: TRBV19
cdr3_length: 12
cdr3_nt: TGTGCCAGACAGGGGTGGGACACTGAAGCTTTCTTT
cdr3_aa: CARQGWDTEAFF

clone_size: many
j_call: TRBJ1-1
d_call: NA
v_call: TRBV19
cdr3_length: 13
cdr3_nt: TGTGCCAGTAGTCGGACACAGAACACTGAAGCTTTCTTT
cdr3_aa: CASSRTQNTEAFF

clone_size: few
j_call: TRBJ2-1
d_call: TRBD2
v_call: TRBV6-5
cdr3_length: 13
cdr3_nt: TGTGCCAGCGCGCCGGGACTAGTTAATGAGCAGTTCTTC
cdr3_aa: CASAPGLVNEQFF

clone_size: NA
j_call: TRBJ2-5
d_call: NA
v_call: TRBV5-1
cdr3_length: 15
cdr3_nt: TGCGCCAGCAGCCAGGGCAGCCGATCCGGGGAGACCCAGTACTTC
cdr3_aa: CASSQGSRSGETQYF

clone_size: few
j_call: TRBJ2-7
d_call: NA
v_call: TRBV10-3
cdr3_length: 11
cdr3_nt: TGTGCCATCAGTTCTAGCTACGAGCAGTACTTC
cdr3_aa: CAISSSYEQYF

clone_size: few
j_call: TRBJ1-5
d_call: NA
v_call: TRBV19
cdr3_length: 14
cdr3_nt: TGTGCCAGTAGTTGGGGGCTTGGAGATCAGCCCCAGCATTTT
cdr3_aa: CASSWGLGDQPQHF

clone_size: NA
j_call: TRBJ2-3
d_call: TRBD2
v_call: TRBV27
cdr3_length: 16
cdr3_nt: TGTGCCAGCAGTTCCACCGGGACTAGCGAACCAGATACGCAGTATTTT
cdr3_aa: CASSSTGTSEPDTQYF

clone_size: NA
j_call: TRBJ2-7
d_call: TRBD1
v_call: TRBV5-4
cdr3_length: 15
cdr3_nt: TGTGCCAGCAGCCCGTGGACAGGAAGCTCCTACGAGCAGTACTTC
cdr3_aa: CASSPWTGSSYEQYF

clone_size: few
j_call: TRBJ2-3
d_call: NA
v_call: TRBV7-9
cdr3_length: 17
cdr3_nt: TGTGCCAGCAGCTTAATTCCGTCCTTCGGTTTCACAGATACGCAGTATTTT
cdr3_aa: CASSLIPSFGFTDTQYF

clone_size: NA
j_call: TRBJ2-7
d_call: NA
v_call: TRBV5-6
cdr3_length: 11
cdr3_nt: TGTGCCAGCAGCGGAGCTGGCGAGCAGTACTTC
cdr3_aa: CASSGAGEQYF

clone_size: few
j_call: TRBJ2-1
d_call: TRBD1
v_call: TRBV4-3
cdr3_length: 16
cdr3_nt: TGCGCCAGCAGCCAAGATGGGACAGTCTCCTACAATGAGCAGTTCTTC
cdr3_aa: CASSQDGTVSYNEQFF

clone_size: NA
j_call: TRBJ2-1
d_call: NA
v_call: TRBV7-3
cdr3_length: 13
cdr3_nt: TGTGCCAGCAGCTTAATGGCGGAGGGTGAGCAGTTCTTC
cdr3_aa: CASSLMAEGEQFF

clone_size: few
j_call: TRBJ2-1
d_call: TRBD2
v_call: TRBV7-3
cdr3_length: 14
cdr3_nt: TGTGCCAGCAGCTTAGGGTTAGCGGGCGATGAGCAGTTCTTC
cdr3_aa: CASSLGLAGDEQFF

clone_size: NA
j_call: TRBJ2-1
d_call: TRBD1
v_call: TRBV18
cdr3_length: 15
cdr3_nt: TGTGCCAGCTCACCACAAGGACAGGGATTTAGTGAGCAGTTCTTC
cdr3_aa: CASSPQGQGFSEQFF

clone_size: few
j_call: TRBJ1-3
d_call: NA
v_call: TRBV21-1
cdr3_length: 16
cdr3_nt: TGTGCCAGCAGCAAAGTTGGGCGTCCCTCTGGAAACACCATATATTTT
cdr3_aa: CASSKVGRPSGNTIYF

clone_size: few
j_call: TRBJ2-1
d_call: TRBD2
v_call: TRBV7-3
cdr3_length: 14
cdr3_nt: TGTGCCAGCAGCTTAGGTGGGACTAGGGGTGAGCAGTTCTTC
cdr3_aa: CASSLGGTRGEQFF

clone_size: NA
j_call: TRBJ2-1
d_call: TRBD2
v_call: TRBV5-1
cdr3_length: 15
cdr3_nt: TGCGCCAGCAGCTTGACTAGCGGAGGGTCCAATGAGCAGTTCTTC
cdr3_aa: CASSLTSGGSNEQFF

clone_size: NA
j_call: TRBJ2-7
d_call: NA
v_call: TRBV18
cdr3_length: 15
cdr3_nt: TGTGCCAGCTCACCATTTCTAGTGAAAGGAGACGAGCAGTACTTC
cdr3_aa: CASSPFLVKGDEQYF

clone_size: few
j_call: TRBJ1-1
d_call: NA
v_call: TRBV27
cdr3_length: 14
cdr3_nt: TGTGCCAGCAGTTTCAGGGATGCTAACACTGAAGCTTTCTTT
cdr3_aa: CASSFRDANTEAFF

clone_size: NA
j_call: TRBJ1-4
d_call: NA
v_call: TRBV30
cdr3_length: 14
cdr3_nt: TGTGCCTGGAGAGACGGACGGGGGGTGGCGGAACTGTTTTTT
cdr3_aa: CAWRDGRGVAELFF

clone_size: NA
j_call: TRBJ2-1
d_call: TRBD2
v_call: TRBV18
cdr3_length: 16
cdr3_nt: TGTGCCAGCTCACCACCAATCCCTAGCGGGAGAAATGAGCAGTTCTTC
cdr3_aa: CASSPPIPSGRNEQFF

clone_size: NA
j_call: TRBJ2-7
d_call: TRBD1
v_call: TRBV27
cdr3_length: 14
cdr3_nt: TGTGCCAGCAGTTCCAGGGGGCGCATCTACGAGCAGTACTTC
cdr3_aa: CASSSRGRIYEQYF

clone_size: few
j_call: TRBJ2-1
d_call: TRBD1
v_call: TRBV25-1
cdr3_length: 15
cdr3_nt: TGTGCCAGCAGTGAACAACAGGGGGTCAGGGATGAGCAGTTCTTC
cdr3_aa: CASSEQQGVRDEQFF

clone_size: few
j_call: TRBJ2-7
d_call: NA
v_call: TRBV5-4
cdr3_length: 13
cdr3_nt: TGTGCCAGCAGCCGGGACTTCTCCTACGAGCAGTACTTC
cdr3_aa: CASSRDFSYEQYF

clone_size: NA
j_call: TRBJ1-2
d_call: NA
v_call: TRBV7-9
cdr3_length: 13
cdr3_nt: TGTGCCAGCAGTTCCGGACTCTGGCGGGGCTACACCTTC
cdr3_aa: CASSSGLWRGYTF

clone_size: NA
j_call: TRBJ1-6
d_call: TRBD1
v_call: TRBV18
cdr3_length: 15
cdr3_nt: TGTGCCAGCTCACCCTCGGACAGGGGAAGTTCACCCCTCCACTTT
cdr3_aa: CASSPSDRGSSPLHF

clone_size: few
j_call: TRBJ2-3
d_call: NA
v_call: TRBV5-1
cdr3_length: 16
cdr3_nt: TGCGCCAGCAGCTTGGTCAGGGGCCCTAGCACAGATACGCAGTATTTT
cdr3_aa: CASSLVRGPSTDTQYF

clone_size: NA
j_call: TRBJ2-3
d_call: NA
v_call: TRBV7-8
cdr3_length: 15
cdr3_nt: TGTGCCAGCAGCTTAGAGGACTGGAGCAGGGGTACGCAGTATTTT
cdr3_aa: CASSLEDWSRGTQYF

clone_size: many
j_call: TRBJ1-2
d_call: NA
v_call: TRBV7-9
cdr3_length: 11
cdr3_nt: TGTGCCAGCAGCTTACAGAATGGCTACACCTTC
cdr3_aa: CASSLQNGYTF

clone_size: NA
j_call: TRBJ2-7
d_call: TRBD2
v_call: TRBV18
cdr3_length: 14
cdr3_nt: TGTGCCAGCTCTACTAGCGGGAACGTCTACGAGCAGTACTTC
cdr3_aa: CASSTSGNVYEQYF

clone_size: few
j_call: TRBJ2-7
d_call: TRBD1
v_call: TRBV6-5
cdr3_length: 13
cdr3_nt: TGTGCCAGCAGTATGGACAGGGCGTACGAGCAGTACTTC
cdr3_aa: CASSMDRAYEQYF

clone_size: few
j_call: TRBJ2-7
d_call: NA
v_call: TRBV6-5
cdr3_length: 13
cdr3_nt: TGTGCCAGCAGTTACAGCCTAGACTACGAGCAGTACTTC
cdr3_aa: CASSYSLDYEQYF

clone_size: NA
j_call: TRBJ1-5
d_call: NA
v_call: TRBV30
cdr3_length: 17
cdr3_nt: TGTGCCTGGAGTGTACACGGCGGCGGACAGCAGTATCAGCCCCAGCATTTT
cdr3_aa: CAWSVHGGGQQYQPQHF

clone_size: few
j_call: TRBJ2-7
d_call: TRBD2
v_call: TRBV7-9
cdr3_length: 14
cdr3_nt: TGTGCCAGCAGCTTAGTAGCGGGAGGTTCCGAGCAGTACTTC
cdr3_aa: CASSLVAGGSEQYF

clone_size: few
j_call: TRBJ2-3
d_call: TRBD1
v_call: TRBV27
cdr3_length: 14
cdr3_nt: TGTGCCAGCTCCCGACAGGGTTGGGGGGATACGCAGTATTTT
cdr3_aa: CASSRQGWGDTQYF

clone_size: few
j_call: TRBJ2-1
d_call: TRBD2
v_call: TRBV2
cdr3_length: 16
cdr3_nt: TGTGCCAGCAGACCAAGGACTAGCGGGAGTATCAGTGAGCAGTTCTTC
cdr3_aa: CASRPRTSGSISEQFF